The present entry profiles one T cell receptor (beta chain) with its context. Antigen: not known. This record belongs to a study of T-cell reconstitution after alpha-beta-depleted transplantation in children. Whole-study results and caveats: Expanded graft clones, several hundred of them, were reportedly the source of alpha-beta T cells about two months after transplant.

Unique molecular identifiers were built into the TCRbeta library. From the PCR reads, TCRdb called clonotypes with MiXCR, one entry per CDR3 protein. Found here are approximately 170,000 distinct CDR3 sequences, around 10% of them singletons; the top ten hold about 13%. Trimming left V 5 bases short and J 9 bases short, with 23 bases between. Per the germline V gene, CDR1 is MRHNA and CDR2 is SNTAGT. The CDR3 contains 16 residues. This receptor was obtained from a boy between 2 and 10 years old with acute myeloid leukemia, due to receive a stem cell transplant. The material was PBMCs, obtained before TCRalphabeta/CD19-depleted stem cell transplant. The V gene is TRBV6-4, the J gene TRBJ1-5, with D perhaps TRBD1 (6 bases). DNA of the CDR3: TGTGCCAGCAGTAAGCCTCCGGGACACATCCATCGGCCCCAGCATTTT. It yields the protein CASSKPPGHIHRPQHF.